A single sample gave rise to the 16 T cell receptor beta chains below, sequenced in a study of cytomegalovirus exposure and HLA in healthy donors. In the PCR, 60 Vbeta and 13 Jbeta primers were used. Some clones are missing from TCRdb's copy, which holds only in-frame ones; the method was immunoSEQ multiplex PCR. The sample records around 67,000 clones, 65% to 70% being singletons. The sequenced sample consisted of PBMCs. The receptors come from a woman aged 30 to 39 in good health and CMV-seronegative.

The CDR3 here is CASSFSSVGQGNYGYTF. DNA of the CDR3: TGTGCCAGTAGTTTCTCGTCCGTTGGACAGGGGAACTATGGCTACACCTTC. This chain links TRBV19 with TRBJ1-2; 9 nucleotides match TRBD1. There are 17 residues in the CDR3. Trimming took 5 bases from V and 2 from J; bases not matched to a gene: 12. CDR1 LNHDA and CDR2 SQIVND come from the germline V gene (reference sequence).

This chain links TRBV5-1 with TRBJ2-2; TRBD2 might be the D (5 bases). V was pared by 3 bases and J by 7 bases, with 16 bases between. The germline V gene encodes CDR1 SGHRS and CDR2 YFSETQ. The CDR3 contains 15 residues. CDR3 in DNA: TGCGCCAGCAGCTCAGCCGGGAACAGAGTCGGGGAGCTGTTTTTT. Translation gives CASSSAGNRVGELFF. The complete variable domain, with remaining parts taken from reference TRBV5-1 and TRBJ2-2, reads KAGVTQTPRYLIKTRGQQVTLSCSPISGHRSVSWYQQTPGQGLQFLFEYFSETQRNKGNFPGRFSGRQFSNSRSEMNVSTLELGDSALYLCASSSAGNRVGELFFGEGSRLTVL.

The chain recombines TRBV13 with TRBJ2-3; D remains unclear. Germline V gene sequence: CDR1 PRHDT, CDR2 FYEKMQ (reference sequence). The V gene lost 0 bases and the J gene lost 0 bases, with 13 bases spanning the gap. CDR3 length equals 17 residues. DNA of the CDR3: TGTGCCAGCAGCTTAGGCGCGTATAAAACTAGCACAGATACGCAGTATTTT. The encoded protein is CASSLGAYKTSTDTQYF.

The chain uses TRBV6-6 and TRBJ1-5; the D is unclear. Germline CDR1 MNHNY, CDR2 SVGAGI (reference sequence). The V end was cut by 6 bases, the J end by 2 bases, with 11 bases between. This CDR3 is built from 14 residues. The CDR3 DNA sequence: TGTGCCAGCAGATCTTCCTACGGCAATCAGCCCCAGCATTTT. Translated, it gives CASRSSYGNQPQHF.

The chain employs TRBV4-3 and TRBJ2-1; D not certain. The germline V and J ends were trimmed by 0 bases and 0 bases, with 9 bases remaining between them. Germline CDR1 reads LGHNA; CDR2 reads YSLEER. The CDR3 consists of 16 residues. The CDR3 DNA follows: TGCGCCAGCAGCCAAGAGGCCTCTAGCTCCTACAATGAGCAGTTCTTC. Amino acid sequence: CASSQEASSSYNEQFF.

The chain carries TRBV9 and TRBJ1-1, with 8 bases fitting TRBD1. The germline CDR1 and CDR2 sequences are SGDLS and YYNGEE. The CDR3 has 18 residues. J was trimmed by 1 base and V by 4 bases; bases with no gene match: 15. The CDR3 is CASSLELFGQGQNTEAFF. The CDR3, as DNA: TGTGCCAGCAGCTTAGAGTTGTTTGGACAGGGACAGAACACTGAAGCTTTCTTT. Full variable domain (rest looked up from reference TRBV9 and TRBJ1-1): DSGVTQTPKHLITATGQRVTLRCSPRSGDLSVYWYQQSLDQGLQFLIQYYNGEERAKGNILERFSAQQFPDLHSELNLSSLELGDSALYFCASSLELFGQGQNTEAFFGQGTRLTVV.

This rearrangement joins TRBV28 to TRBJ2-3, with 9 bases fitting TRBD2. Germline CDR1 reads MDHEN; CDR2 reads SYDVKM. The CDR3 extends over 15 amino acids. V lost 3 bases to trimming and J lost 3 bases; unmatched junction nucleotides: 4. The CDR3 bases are TGTGCCAGCAGTTTGCGGGGGGGCCTTACAGATACGCAGTATTTT. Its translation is CASSLRGGLTDTQYF.

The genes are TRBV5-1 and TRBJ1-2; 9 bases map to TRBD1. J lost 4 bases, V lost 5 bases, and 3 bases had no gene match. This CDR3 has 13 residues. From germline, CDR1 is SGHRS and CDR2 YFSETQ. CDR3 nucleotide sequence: TGCGCCAGCAGGCCGGGACAGGGCTATGGCTACACCTTC. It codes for CASRPGQGYGYTF.

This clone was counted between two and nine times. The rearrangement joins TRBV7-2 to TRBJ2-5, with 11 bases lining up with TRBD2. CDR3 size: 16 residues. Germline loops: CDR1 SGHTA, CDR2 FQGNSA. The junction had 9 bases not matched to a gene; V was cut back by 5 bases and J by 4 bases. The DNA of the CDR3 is TGTGCCAGCAGCGAAGATAGCGGGGGGGCCCTAGAGACCCAGTACTTC. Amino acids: CASSEDSGGALETQYF.

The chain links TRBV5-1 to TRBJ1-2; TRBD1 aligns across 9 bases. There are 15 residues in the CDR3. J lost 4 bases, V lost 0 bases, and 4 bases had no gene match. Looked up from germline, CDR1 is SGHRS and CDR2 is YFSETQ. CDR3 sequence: CASSLVGQGSYGYTF. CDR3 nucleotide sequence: TGCGCCAGCAGCTTGGTCGGACAGGGGAGCTATGGCTACACCTTC. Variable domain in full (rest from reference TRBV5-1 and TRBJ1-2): KAGVTQTPRYLIKTRGQQVTLSCSPISGHRSVSWYQQTPGQGLQFLFEYFSETQRNKGNFPGRFSGRQFSNSRSEMNVSTLELGDSALYLCASSLVGQGSYGYTFGSGTRLTVV.

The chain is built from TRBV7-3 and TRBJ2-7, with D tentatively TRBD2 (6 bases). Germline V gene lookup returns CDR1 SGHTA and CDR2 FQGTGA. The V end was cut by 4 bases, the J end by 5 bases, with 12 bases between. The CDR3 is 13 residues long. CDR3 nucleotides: TGTGCCAGCAGCTCCATGGCGGGGAACGAGCAGTACTTC. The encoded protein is CASSSMAGNEQYF.

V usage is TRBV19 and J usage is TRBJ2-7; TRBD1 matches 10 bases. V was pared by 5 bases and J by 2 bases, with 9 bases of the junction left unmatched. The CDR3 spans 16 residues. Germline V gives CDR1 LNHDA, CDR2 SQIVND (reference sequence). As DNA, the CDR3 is TGTGCCAGTAGTCCGATAGGGGACAGGGGAACCTACGAGCAGTACTTC. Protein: CASSPIGDRGTYEQYF.

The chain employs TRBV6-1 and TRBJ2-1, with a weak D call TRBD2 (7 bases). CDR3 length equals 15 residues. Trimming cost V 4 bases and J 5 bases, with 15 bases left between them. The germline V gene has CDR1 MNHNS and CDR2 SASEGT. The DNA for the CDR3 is TGTGCCAGCAGTGCCTTAACCGGGGGGCACAATGAGCAGTTCTTC. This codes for CASSALTGGHNEQFF.

The DNA of the CDR3 is TGTGCCAGCAGCCGAGAGAACACTGAAGCTTTCTTT. Encoded protein: CASSRENTEAFF. The chain joins TRBV13 to TRBJ1-1; D call uncertain. This CDR3 has 12 amino acids. Trimming left V 5 bases short and J 1 base short, with 5 bases between. Germline CDR1 PRHDT, CDR2 FYEKMQ (reference sequence).

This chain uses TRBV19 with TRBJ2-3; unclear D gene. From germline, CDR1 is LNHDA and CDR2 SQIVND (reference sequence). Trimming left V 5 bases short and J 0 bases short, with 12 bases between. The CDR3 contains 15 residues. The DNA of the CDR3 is TGTGCCAGTAGTCACAGACCCCCGAGCACAGATACGCAGTATTTT. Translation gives CASSHRPPSTDTQYF.

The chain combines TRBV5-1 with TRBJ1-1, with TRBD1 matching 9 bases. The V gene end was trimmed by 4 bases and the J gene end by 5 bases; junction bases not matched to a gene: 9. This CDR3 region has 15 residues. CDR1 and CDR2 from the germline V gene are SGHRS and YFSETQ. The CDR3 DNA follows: TGCGCCAGCAGCCACGACAGGGGGAGGCGGACTGAAGCTTTCTTT. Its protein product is CASSHDRGRRTEAFF.